Listed here are 24 T cell receptor beta chains from one sample, sequenced in a study of T cell repertoires in cytomegalovirus infection. From the reads, TCRdb called clonotypes with MiXCR, one entry per CDR3 protein. The sample contains 150,000 to 200,000 distinct CDR3 sequences, approximately 14% of which appear only once. Sequencing input: PBMCs. The receptors originated from a human donor in good health (CMV status not recorded). Some clones in this sample may be carry-over from other donors' samples.

With regard to this clonotype: Relative to the germline gene, one junction end is altered; a read error may explain this. This chain connects TRBV5-6 to TRBJ2-1, with 8 bases that match TRBD1. The CDR3 totals 13 residues. Germline V gene lookup returns CDR1 SGHDT and CDR2 YYEEEE. The CDR3 here is CASSLQGVYERFF. In DNA form, the CDR3 reads TGTGCCAGCAGCTTACAGGGGGTTTATGAGCGGTTCTTC.

The sample holds many counts of this clonotype. V is TRBV7-6 and J is TRBJ2-7; TRBD2 aligns across 9 bases. The CDR3 extends over 18 amino acids. Per the germline V gene, CDR1 is SGHVS and CDR2 is FNYEAQ. V lost 6 bases, J lost 4 bases, and 19 bases stayed unmatched. The CDR3 DNA reads TGTGCCAGCAGTGCACAATTAGCGGGAGTTGAAGGGGTGTACGAGCAGTACTTC. Protein: CASSAQLAGVEGVYEQYF.

The chain links TRBV7-3 to TRBJ1-1, with D perhaps TRBD1 (5 bases). V was shortened by 8 bases and J by 0 bases, with 10 bases between the two germline ends. Germline V lookup: CDR1 SGHTA, CDR2 FQGTGA. The length of the CDR3 is 13 residues. The DNA of the CDR3 is TGTGCCAGCCGCAGGGCCATGAACACTGAAGCTTTCTTT. It specifies CASRRAMNTEAFF.

This chain joins TRBV5-5 and TRBJ2-1, with a tentative D call TRBD2 (5 bases). The CDR3 runs 15 residues. The germline V gene has CDR1 SGHKS and CDR2 YYEKEE (reference sequence). The germline V and J ends were trimmed by 2 bases and 7 bases, with 16 bases remaining between them. The CDR3 region has the DNA TGTGCCAGCAGCTTTGGACGGGATGTGTATAATGAGCAGTTCTTC. Translated, it gives CASSFGRDVYNEQFF.

The rearrangement links TRBV27 to TRBJ2-1; no reliable D call. V was cut by 3 bases and J by 1 base, with 7 bases left in between. Germline lookup yields CDR1 MNHEY and CDR2 SMNVEV (reference sequence). This CDR3 contains 14 residues. CDR3 bases: TGTGCCAGCAGTTTCGACATTTCCTACAATGAGCAGTTCTTC. Its protein product is CASSFDISYNEQFF.

This chain joins TRBV11-2 and TRBJ2-5; unclear D gene. The germline CDR1 and CDR2 sequences are SGHAT and FQNNGV. V was pared by 5 bases and J by 0 bases, with 10 bases between. The CDR3 contains 14 residues. CDR3 region: CASSKWTDQETQYF. CDR3 in DNA: TGTGCCAGCAGCAAATGGACGGACCAAGAGACCCAGTACTTC.

This clonotype was recorded many times. In nucleotides, the CDR3 is TGTGCCAGCAGCTCCCAGGTGGGGGGAGCGCGACAGCCCCAGCATTTT. This codes for CASSSQVGGARQPQHF. The V call is TRBV7-2, the J call TRBJ1-5, with D possibly being TRBD1 (5 bases). The CDR3 has 16 residues. V lost 4 bases to trimming and J lost 7 bases, with 20 bases between them. The V gene's germline CDR1 is SGHTA and CDR2 FQGNSA.

This clonotype was seen only a few times. In DNA form, the CDR3 reads TGCGCCAGCAGCGATCGCGGCCTGTGGGAGACCCAGTACTTC. This codes for CASSDRGLWETQYF. The chain uses TRBV5-1 and TRBJ2-5; no clear D gene. V lost 4 bases to trimming and J lost 5 bases, with 15 bases between them. This CDR3 has 14 residues. The germline V gene has CDR1 SGHRS and CDR2 YFSETQ.

The V gene is TRBV7-2, the J gene TRBJ2-1; 11 bases line up with TRBD2. Looked up from germline, CDR1 is SGHTA and CDR2 is FQGNSA. The CDR3 contains 16 residues. V was pared by 5 bases and J by 7 bases, with 10 bases of the junction left unmatched. The chain's CDR3 is CASSPQELAGVNEQFF. CDR3 sequence (DNA): TGTGCCAGCAGCCCCCAGGAACTAGCGGGAGTAAATGAGCAGTTCTTC.

This clonotype was picked up many times. The V gene is TRBV7-9, the J gene TRBJ2-7; D is uncertain. Between the trimmed V and J ends, which lost 3 bases and 5 bases, there was a span of 11 bases. CDR3 length: 13 amino acids. CDR1 SEHNR and CDR2 FQNEAQ come from the germline V gene (reference sequence). The CDR3 DNA sequence: TGTGCCAGCAGCTTCGTGGGCGGAAACGAGCAGTACTTC. Amino acids: CASSFVGGNEQYF.

This clonotype was found many times. One junction end disagrees with the germline gene, perhaps due to a read error. CDR3 in amino acids: CASSEQTGGEQFF. CDR3 DNA: TGTGCTAGCAGCGAGCAGACAGGCGGTGAGCAGTTCTTC. The chain is built from TRBV7-7 and TRBJ2-1; weak D call: TRBD1 (6 bases). Germline-derived CDR1 and CDR2 are SSHAT and FNYEAQ (reference sequence). The length of the CDR3 is 13 residues.

This clonotype was counted ten times or more. The DNA of the CDR3 is TGCGCCAGCAGTGAGTCTCTGAACACCGGGGAGCTGTTTTTT. Protein: CASSESLNTGELFF. The V call is TRBV10-1, the J call TRBJ2-2; D gene unclear. Germline V lookup: CDR1 WNHNN, CDR2 SYGVQD (reference sequence). V was pared by 0 bases and J by 1 base, with 3 bases between. This CDR3 spans 14 amino acids.

V is TRBV12-3 or TRBV12-4 and J is TRBJ1-1, with D unresolved. V was shortened by 6 bases and J by 3 bases, with 14 bases between the two germline ends. The CDR3 is 14 residues long. The CDR3 loop is CASRYAGWDTEAFF. The CDR3 coding sequence is TGTGCCAGCAGATACGCCGGATGGGACACTGAAGCTTTCTTT.

Ten or more counts support this clonotype. CDR3 protein: CSARDRAGAAYEQYF. The DNA for the CDR3 is TGCAGTGCTAGAGATCGGGCAGGGGCGGCCTACGAGCAGTACTTC. The V call is TRBV20-1, the J call TRBJ2-7; D may be TRBD1 (6 bases). This CDR3 is 15 amino acids long. V was cut by 0 bases and J by 2 bases, with 14 bases left in between. Germline V CDR1 and CDR2: DFQATT, SNEGSKA (reference sequence).

This clonotype appeared once. The chain has TRBV29-1 and TRBJ2-7, with no clear D. Germline loops: CDR1 SQVTM, CDR2 ANQGSEA. The CDR3 is 13 residues long. V was trimmed by 7 bases and J by 2 bases, leaving 15 bases between them. Written as DNA, the CDR3 is TGCAGCGGCCAGGACGCCTTAACCTACGAGCAGTACTTC. Its protein is CSGQDALTYEQYF.

Here the CDR3 DNA reads TGCAGCGTTGATGGAATGCTGAAGCAGGGGACTAACTATGGCTACACCTTC. It specifies CSVDGMLKQGTNYGYTF. This chain joins TRBV29-1 and TRBJ1-2, with TRBD1 as a possible D gene (6 bases). Germline V gene sequence: CDR1 SQVTM, CDR2 ANQGSEA. The CDR3 consists of 17 residues. Trimming took off 3 bases at V and 0 bases at J, with 20 bases between the two ends.

The CDR3 nucleotides read TGTGCCAGCAGCTCGCAGGGGGATACGCAGTATTTT. Its protein product is CASSSQGDTQYF. The rearrangement joins TRBV7-2 to TRBJ2-3; the D gene is possibly TRBD1 (6 bases). Trimming left V 4 bases short and J 6 bases short, with 8 bases between. The V gene's germline CDR1 is SGHTA and CDR2 FQGNSA. The CDR3 is 12 amino acids.

This clonotype was seen ten or more times. V is TRBV6-8 and J is TRBJ1-2; TRBD1 agrees at 8 bases. After removal of 6 bases from V and 3 bases from J, the junction contained 6 bases not matched to a gene. The CDR3 totals 14 residues. Per germline, CDR1 MNHGY and CDR2 SAAAGT. The CDR3, as DNA: TGTGCCAGCAGCCAAGGACAGGGAGACTATGGCTACACCTTC. Translation gives CASSQGQGDYGYTF.

The chain links TRBV29-1 to TRBJ2-7; 11 positions match TRBD2. The CDR3 is 14 amino acids. Germline CDR1 SQVTM, CDR2 ANQGSEA. V dropped 4 bases and J dropped 7; count of bases not matched to a gene: 9. The CDR3 nucleotides are TGCAGCGTTGTCATTAGCGGGAGGGCCGGAGAGCAGTACTTC. Its translation: CSVVISGRAGEQYF.

The rearrangement links TRBV29-1 to TRBJ2-7; TRBD1 matches 10 bases. Trimming removed 3 bases from V and 2 bases from J; junction bases left unmatched: 13. The CDR3 runs to 17 residues. CDR1 and CDR2 (germline): SQVTM, ANQGSEA. CDR3 sequence reads: CSVEWRSGTGAPYEQYF. CDR3 nucleotide sequence: TGCAGCGTTGAGTGGAGGTCCGGGACAGGGGCGCCCTACGAGCAGTACTTC.

In its sample, this clonotype was seen a few times. This chain links TRBV24-1 with TRBJ1-1; D might be TRBD1 (5 bases). The CDR3 totals 12 residues. The V end was cut by 5 bases, the J end by 4 bases, with 7 bases between. Germline CDR1 KGHDR, CDR2 SFDVKD. The CDR3 bases are TGTGCCACCAGTGCCGACAGCACTGAAGCTTTCTTT. It is translated as CATSADSTEAFF.

This clonotype was counted ten times or more. The rearrangement uses TRBV28 and TRBJ1-1; TRBD1 matches at 7 bases. The CDR3 spans 16 residues. Per the germline V gene, CDR1 is MDHEN and CDR2 is SYDVKM. Trimming cost V 3 bases and J 2 bases; bases outside gene matches: 9. The DNA for the CDR3 is TGTGCCAGCAGTTTCCGATCAACAGGGGCTAACACTGAAGCTTTCTTT. Its translation: CASSFRSTGANTEAFF.

CDR3 loop: CASSYWTTGGFLAKNIQYF. In DNA, the CDR3 is TGTGCCAGCAGTTACTGGACCACAGGGGGCTTCCTAGCCAAAAACATTCAGTACTTC. V usage is TRBV6-2 or TRBV6-3 and J usage is TRBJ2-4, with TRBD1 matching over 9 bases. V lost 1 base, J lost 0 bases, and 10 bases stayed unmatched. Germline assignment: CDR1 MNHEY and CDR2 SVGEGT. The CDR3 is 19 residues long.

V is TRBV12-5 and J is TRBJ1-6; a possible D gene is TRBD1 (5 bases). The CDR3 has 14 amino acids. V gave up 3 bases and J gave up 12 bases, with 15 bases separating them. CDR1 is LGHNT, CDR2 FRNRAP, per germline. The CDR3 sequence: CASGFGDRAQPLHF. CDR3 coding DNA: TGTGCTAGTGGTTTCGGAGACAGAGCTCAACCCCTCCACTTT.